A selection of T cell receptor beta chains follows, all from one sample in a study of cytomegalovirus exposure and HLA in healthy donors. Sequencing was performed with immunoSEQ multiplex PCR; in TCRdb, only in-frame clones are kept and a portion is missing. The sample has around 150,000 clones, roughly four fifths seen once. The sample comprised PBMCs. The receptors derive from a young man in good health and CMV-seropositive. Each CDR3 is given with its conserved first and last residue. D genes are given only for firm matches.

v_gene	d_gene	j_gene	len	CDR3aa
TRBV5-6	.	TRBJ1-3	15	CASSPQGGAGNTIYF
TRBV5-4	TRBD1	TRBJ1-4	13	CASATGVDEKLFF
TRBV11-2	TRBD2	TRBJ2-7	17	CASSPGTSGGARYEQYF
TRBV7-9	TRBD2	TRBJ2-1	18	CASSLLGYLTSGDNEQFF
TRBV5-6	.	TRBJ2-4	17	CASSHQGAGTTRYIQYF
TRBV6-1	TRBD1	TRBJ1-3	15	CASSPFRQGRNTIYF
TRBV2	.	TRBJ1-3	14	CASSEGGSGNTIYF
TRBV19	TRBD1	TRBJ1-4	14	CASSAGQWIEKLFF
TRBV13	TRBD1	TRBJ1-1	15	CASSLSPTGGPEAFF
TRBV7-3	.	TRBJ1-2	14	CASSLTGQLYGYTF
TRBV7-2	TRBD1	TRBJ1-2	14	CASSFGQGNYGYTF
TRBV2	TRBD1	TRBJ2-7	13	CASYQDRGDEQYF
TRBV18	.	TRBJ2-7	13	CASSQNGGLEQYF
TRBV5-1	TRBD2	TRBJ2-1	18	CASFPGLAGQSSYNEQFF
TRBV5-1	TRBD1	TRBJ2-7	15	CASSLTGTGSYEQYF
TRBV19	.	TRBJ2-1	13	CATAHGNYNEQFF
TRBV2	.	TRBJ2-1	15	CASSEYSGDYNEQFF
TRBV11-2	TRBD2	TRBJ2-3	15	CASSLREGSIDTQYF
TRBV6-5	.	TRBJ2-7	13	CASSYRSPYEQYF
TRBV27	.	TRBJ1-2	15	CASNPAGIPNYGYTF
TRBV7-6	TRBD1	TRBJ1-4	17	CASSWGQGLHQNEKLFF
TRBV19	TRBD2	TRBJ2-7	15	CASTPGLAGPYEQYF
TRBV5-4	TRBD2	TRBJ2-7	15	CASSLGTSGRYEQYF
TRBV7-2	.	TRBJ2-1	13	CASSPFPYNEQFF
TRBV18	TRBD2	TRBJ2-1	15	CASSPLAGADNEQFF
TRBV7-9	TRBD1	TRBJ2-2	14	CASSPGTGAGELFF
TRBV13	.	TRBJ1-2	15	CASSTRTVSPDGYTF
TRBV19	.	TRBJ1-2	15	CASSITLQSGYGYTF
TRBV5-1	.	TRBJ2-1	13	CASSLVGLSEQFF
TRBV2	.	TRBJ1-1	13	CASTEAGAAEAFF
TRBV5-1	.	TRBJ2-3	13	CASSPLSTDTQYF